The 6 T cell receptor beta chains in this list originate from one sample, sequenced in a study of blood T cell repertoires in COVID-19. Generated by immunoSEQ multiplex PCR, the TCRdb table keeps only in-frame clones and is missing some. The data contain approximately 90,000 clones, more than 70% of them singletons. The sample comprised peripheral blood. The receptor set was obtained from an elderly woman with acute or convalescent COVID-19.

This clone was recorded only once. The chain has TRBV12-3 or TRBV12-4 and TRBJ2-5; 7 nucleotides line up with TRBD2. With 3 bases clipped from V and 5 bases from J, the junction kept 3 bases outside the gene matches. The CDR3 is made up of 13 amino acids. CDR3 in DNA: TGTGCCAGCAGTTTGTTGGGGGGGGAGACCCAGTACTTC. It specifies CASSLLGGETQYF.

A note on this clone: The germline gene is not matched at one end of the junction; a read error may be the cause. This chain joins TRBV3-1 (or the pseudogene TRBV3-2) and TRBJ1-1; D is undetermined. This CDR3 is built from 13 residues. The germline gives CDR1 LGHDT, CDR2 YNNKEL (reference sequence). The CDR3 bases are TGTGCCAGCAGACAAGCCGGGGACACTGAAGCTTTCTTT. The encoded protein is CASRQAGDTEAFF.

The table lists this clone with a few counts. V is TRBV7-2 and J is TRBJ2-5; 7 bases line up with TRBD1. The CDR3 totals 13 residues. V shed 6 bases and J 1 base; nucleotides not matched to a gene: 2. Per the germline V gene, CDR1 is SGHTA and CDR2 is FQGNSA. CDR3 region: CASSWDSQETQYF. CDR3 coding DNA: TGTGCCAGCAGTTGGGACAGCCAAGAGACCCAGTACTTC.

This clone showed up just once. V usage is TRBV30 and J usage is TRBJ2-1; D perhaps matches TRBD2 (8 bases). The germline gives CDR1 GTSNPN, CDR2 SVGIG (reference sequence). This CDR3 comprises 16 residues. Trimming cost V 0 bases and J 4 bases, with 16 bases left between them. The CDR3: CAWSVRGRGAYNEQFF. The CDR3 nucleotides read TGTGCCTGGAGTGTAAGGGGGCGGGGGGCTTACAATGAGCAGTTCTTC.

The V and J genes are TRBV30 and TRBJ1-1, with D maybe TRBD1 (5 bases). This CDR3 has 13 amino acids. Trimming cost V 4 bases and J 4 bases, with 13 bases left between them. Germline-derived CDR1 and CDR2 are GTSNPN and SVGIG (reference sequence). The CDR3 sequence: CAWIRGLGTEAFF. CDR3 sequence (DNA): TGTGCCTGGATAAGGGGCTTAGGCACTGAAGCTTTCTTT. Complete variable domain (other parts from reference TRBV30 and TRBJ1-1): SQTIHQWPATLVQPVGSPLSLECTVEGTSNPNLYWYRQAAGRGLQLLFYSVGIGQISSEVPQNLSASRPQDRQFILSSKKLLLSDSGFYLCAWIRGLGTEAFFGQGTRLTVV.

The chain employs TRBV5-5 and TRBJ2-5, with TRBD1 matching 8 bases. Per germline, CDR1 SGHKS and CDR2 YYEKEE (reference sequence). CDR3 length: 16 amino acids. J was trimmed by 7 bases and V by 4 bases; bases with no gene match: 15. CDR3 protein: CASSLDRGPEWVTQYF. The CDR3, as DNA: TGTGCCAGCAGCCTTGACAGGGGCCCTGAGTGGGTGACCCAGTACTTC.